These 22 T cell receptor beta chains were sequenced from one sample in a study of blood T cells in healthy people across ages. Combining a sample-barcoded 5' primer with a J-beta primer mix, a second PCR ran for roughly 7 to 12 cycles. A single record per CDR3 protein comes from TCRdb applying MiXCR to the 5' RACE reads. The sample contains about 1.8 million distinct CDR3 sequences, about 49% of which appear only once. The sequenced sample was blood. The receptor source for this set is a woman in her thirties or forties in good health.

V usage is TRBV7-2 and J usage is TRBJ1-1; D gene ambiguous. The V end lost 3 bases, the J end lost 6 bases, and 11 bases lay between the germline ends. The CDR3 sequence is 13 residues long. Looked up from germline, CDR1 is SGHTA and CDR2 is FQGNSA. The CDR3, as DNA: TGTGCCAGCAGCTTCGGGATTAGACCTGAAGCTTTCTTT. It translates to CASSFGIRPEAFF.

The chain employs TRBV7-3 and TRBJ1-1; tentatively, D is TRBD1 (5 bases). Germline CDR1 reads SGHTA; CDR2 reads FQGTGA. The germline V and J ends were trimmed by 5 bases and 9 bases, with 16 bases remaining between them. This CDR3 spans 13 amino acids. The CDR3 is CASSLGPPEQAFF. The CDR3 region has the DNA TGTGCCAGCAGCCTGGGACCGCCAGAACAAGCTTTCTTT.

The chain couples TRBV4-3 to TRBJ2-1; D perhaps matches TRBD1 (5 bases). Deletions cut 2 bases from V and 7 bases from J, with 12 bases between. Germline CDR1 and CDR2: LGHNA and YSLEER. The CDR3 runs 14 residues. CDR3 protein: CASSQRVGANEQFF. CDR3 coding DNA: TGCGCCAGCAGCCAACGAGTAGGGGCAAATGAGCAGTTCTTC.

The V and J genes are TRBV20-1 and TRBJ2-7; D gene uncertain. Germline lookup yields CDR1 DFQATT and CDR2 SNEGSKA (reference sequence). The V and J ends lost 6 bases and 3 bases respectively, with 9 bases between them. This CDR3 spans 11 amino acids. The DNA of the CDR3 is TGCAGTGCCAATGAAGGCTACGAGCAGTACTTC. This gives the protein CSANEGYEQYF.

The V and J genes are TRBV28 and TRBJ1-6; possible D gene TRBD1, 6 bases. The germline V gene has CDR1 MDHEN and CDR2 SYDVKM. The CDR3 covers 15 residues. Trimming cost V 1 base and J 6 bases, with 10 bases left between them. The CDR3, as DNA: TGTGCCAGCAGTTTATTACCGGACAGTAATTCACCCCTCCACTTT. It yields the protein CASSLLPDSNSPLHF.

CDR3 DNA: TGTGCCAGCAGAGGGACTCGCAATGAGCAGTTCTTC. As protein: CASRGTRNEQFF. The V call is TRBV3-1, the J call TRBJ2-1, with D possibly TRBD2 on 6 matching bases. Between the trimmed V and J ends, which lost 6 bases and 6 bases, there was a span of 9 bases. Per the germline V gene, CDR1 is LGHDT and CDR2 is YNNKEL (reference sequence). This CDR3 is built from 12 residues.

The chain is built from TRBV19 and TRBJ2-7; TRBD1 agrees at 9 bases. The CDR3 is 15 amino acids. V gave up 6 bases and J gave up 4 bases; unmatched junction bases: 10. Germline V gene sequence: CDR1 LNHDA, CDR2 SQIVND (reference sequence). The CDR3 coding sequence is TGTGCCAGTAGCGCTGCCGGGACAGGGTTATACGAGCAGTACTTC. Translating gives CASSAAGTGLYEQYF.

About this clonotype: The junction and the germline gene differ at one end; a read error may be behind it. The genes are TRBV7-8 and TRBJ2-5, with 11 bases fitting TRBD2. This CDR3 spans 18 amino acids. Germline CDR1 and CDR2: SGHVS and FQNEAQ. As DNA, the CDR3 is TGTGCCAGCAGCCCCCAGTTAGCGGGGGGGGACCTAAAAGAGACCCAGTACTTT. Its translation is CASSPQLAGGDLKETQYF.

The CDR3 is CASSLGTRQGENIQYF. In DNA form, the CDR3 reads TGCGCCAGCAGCTTAGGTACCCGGCAGGGCGAAAACATTCAGTACTTC. This sequence joins TRBV5-1 and TRBJ2-7; a weak D match, TRBD1 (5 bases). The assigned J gene may be wrong: the sequence end matches TRBJ2-4 better. CDR3 length: 16 amino acids. The germline V gene has CDR1 SGHRS and CDR2 YFSETQ.

This clonotype was counted between two and nine times. CDR3 bases: TGCGCCAGCAGCTTGGGGGACACTGCTGATACGCAGTATTTT. It translates to CASSLGDTADTQYF. The J gene is TRBJ2-3, the V gene TRBV5-1; tentative D call: TRBD1 (6 bases). V dropped 0 bases and J dropped 6 bases, with 11 bases sitting between them. Germline V gene lookup returns CDR1 SGHRS and CDR2 YFSETQ. The CDR3 is 14 amino acids.

This clonotype was observed a few times. The chain recombines TRBV28 with TRBJ2-7; D gene uncertain. CDR1 MDHEN and CDR2 SYDVKM come from the germline V gene. The CDR3 loop spans 13 amino acids. Trimming removed 1 base from V and 7 bases from J, with 11 bases in between. CDR3 in amino acids: CASSLFGSSEQYF. In DNA, the CDR3 is TGTGCCAGCAGTTTATTTGGCAGTTCGGAGCAGTACTTC.

This CDR3 reads CASSNLPPTNEKLFF. The CDR3, as DNA: TGTGCCAGCAGCAACCTGCCACCAACTAATGAAAAACTGTTTTTT. This chain links TRBV28 with TRBJ1-4; D is unresolved. Deletions cut 6 bases from V and 0 bases from J, with 11 bases between. The CDR3 is 15 amino acids. Germline V gives CDR1 MDHEN, CDR2 SYDVKM.

This clonotype was detected only once. The chain links TRBV7-8 to TRBJ1-2; 8 nucleotides match TRBD1. Germline CDR1 reads SGHVS; CDR2 reads FQNEAQ. V shed 4 bases and J 8 bases; nucleotides not matched to a gene: 9. The CDR3 has 14 amino acids. For the CDR3, the DNA is TGTGCCAGCAGCTCGGACAGGGCCTATGGGGGCTACACCTTC. Encoded protein: CASSSDRAYGGYTF.

This clonotype came up a few times. The gene calls are TRBV6-2 or TRBV6-3 and TRBJ1-1, with D hard to call. Trimming took 6 bases from V and 0 from J, leaving 5 bases between them. The CDR3 has 12 amino acids. Germline loops: CDR1 MNHEY, CDR2 SVGEGT. The CDR3 DNA is TGTGCCAGCAGGTCCGTGAACACTGAAGCTTTCTTT. This sequence encodes CASRSVNTEAFF.

V gene TRBV28 combines with J gene TRBJ2-7; D not resolved. Per the germline V gene, CDR1 is MDHEN and CDR2 is SYDVKM. Trimming cost V 6 bases and J 3 bases, with 15 bases left between them. The CDR3 runs 14 residues. CDR3: CASSRNGKSYEQYF. The CDR3 DNA follows: TGTGCCAGCAGCAGGAATGGAAAGAGCTACGAGCAGTACTTC.

The chain combines TRBV27 with TRBJ2-1, with D maybe TRBD1 (5 bases). The V gene lost 7 bases and the J gene lost 7 bases, with 17 bases spanning the gap. Germline assignment: CDR1 MNHEY and CDR2 SMNVEV (reference sequence). There are 14 residues in the CDR3. The CDR3 bases are TGTGCCAGCACACCTAGTGGGGCGAGGAATGAGCAGTTCTTC. Encoded protein: CASTPSGARNEQFF.

This clonotype is a singleton in its sample. The chain carries TRBV12-3 or TRBV12-4 and TRBJ2-3, with 8 bases aligning to TRBD1. The V and J ends lost 6 bases and 2 bases, in that order; junction bases with no gene match: 19. This CDR3 contains 19 residues. The DNA for the CDR3 is TGTGCCAGCAGCCCGGGACAGGCTATAGTACGGCTTGACACAGATACGCAGTATTTT. This sequence encodes CASSPGQAIVRLDTDTQYF.

The chain links TRBV6-2 or TRBV6-3 to TRBJ1-1; no clear D gene. Germline lookup yields CDR1 MNHEY and CDR2 SVGEGT. Trimming removed 5 bases at V and 1 base at J, with 17 bases between. The CDR3 is 16 residues long. The CDR3 loop reads CASSPLLTRANTEAFF. CDR3 coding DNA: TGTGCCAGCAGTCCCCTTTTAACTAGGGCGAACACTGAAGCTTTCTTT.

The chain has TRBV7-3 and TRBJ1-1, with 11 nucleotides matching TRBD1. Germline CDR1 reads SGHTA; CDR2 reads FQGTGA. V gave up 5 bases and J gave up 7 bases; unmatched junction bases: 6. The length of the CDR3 is 14 residues. The DNA of the CDR3 is TGTGCCAGCAGCGATGCCGGGACAGGGGGTGAAGCTTTCTTT. It translates to CASSDAGTGGEAFF.

This sequence joins TRBV10-2 and TRBJ1-2; TRBD1 might be the D (5 bases). This CDR3 contains 12 residues. The germline gives CDR1 WSHSY, CDR2 SAAADI. Trimming took off 11 bases at V and 4 bases at J, with 14 bases between the two ends. CDR3 loop: CAAGTRTYGYTF. CDR3 DNA sequence: TGCGCCGCCGGGACCAGAACCTATGGCTACACCTTC.

The CDR3 sequence is CAIMGTEDYEQYF. The CDR3, as DNA: TGTGCCATCATGGGGACAGAGGACTACGAGCAGTACTTC. The gene calls are TRBV10-3 and TRBJ2-7, with 7 positions matching TRBD1. After removal of 7 bases from V and 3 bases from J, the junction contained 6 bases not matched to a gene. This CDR3 contains 13 residues. Germline V gives CDR1 ENHRY, CDR2 SYGVKD.

This clonotype appeared a few times. The V and J genes are TRBV21-1 and TRBJ1-2; the table gives TRBD1 as D, unverified against the DNA. TRBV21-1 is marked as a pseudogene. The CDR3 loop spans 16 amino acids. DNA for the CDR3: TGTGCCAGCAGCTTCCCTTCGGGGCGGGGGTACTATGGCTACACCTTC. This encodes CASSFPSGRGYYGYTF.